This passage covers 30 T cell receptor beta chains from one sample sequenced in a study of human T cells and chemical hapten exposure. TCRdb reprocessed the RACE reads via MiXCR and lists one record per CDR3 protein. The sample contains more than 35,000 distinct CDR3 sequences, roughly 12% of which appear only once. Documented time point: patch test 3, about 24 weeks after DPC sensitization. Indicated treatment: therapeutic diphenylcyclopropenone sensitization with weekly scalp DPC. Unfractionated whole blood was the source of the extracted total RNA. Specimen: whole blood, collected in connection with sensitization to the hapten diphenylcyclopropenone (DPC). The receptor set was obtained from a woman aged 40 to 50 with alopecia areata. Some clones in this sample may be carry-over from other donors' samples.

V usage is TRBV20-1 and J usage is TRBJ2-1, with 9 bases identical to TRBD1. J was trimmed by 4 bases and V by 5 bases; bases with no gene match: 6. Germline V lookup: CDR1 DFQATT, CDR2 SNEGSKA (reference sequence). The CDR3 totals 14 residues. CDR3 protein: CSASKGQGYNEQFF. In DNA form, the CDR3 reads TGCAGTGCTTCTAAAGGACAGGGGTACAATGAGCAGTTCTTC.

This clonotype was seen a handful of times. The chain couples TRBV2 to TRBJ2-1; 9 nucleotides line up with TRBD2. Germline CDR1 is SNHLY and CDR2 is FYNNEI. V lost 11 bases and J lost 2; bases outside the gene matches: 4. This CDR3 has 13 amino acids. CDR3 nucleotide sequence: TGTGCCGGAAGCGGGGGGACCTACAATGAGCAGTTCTTC. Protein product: CAGSGGTYNEQFF.

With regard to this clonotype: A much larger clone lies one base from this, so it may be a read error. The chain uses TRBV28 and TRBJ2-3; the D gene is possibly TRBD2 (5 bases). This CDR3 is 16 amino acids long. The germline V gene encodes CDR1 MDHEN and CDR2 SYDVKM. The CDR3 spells CVSATEGLFSTDTQYF. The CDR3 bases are TGTGTCAGTGCAACGGAAGGACTCTTTAGCACAGATACGCAGTATTTT.

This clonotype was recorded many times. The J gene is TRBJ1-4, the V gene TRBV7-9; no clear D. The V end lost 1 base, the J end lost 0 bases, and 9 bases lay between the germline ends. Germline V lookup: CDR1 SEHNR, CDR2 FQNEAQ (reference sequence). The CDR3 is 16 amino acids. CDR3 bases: TGTGCCAGCAGCTTAGGGCATCTTGCAACTAATGAAAAACTGTTTTTT. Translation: CASSLGHLATNEKLFF. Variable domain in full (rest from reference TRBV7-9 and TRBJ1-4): DTGVSQNPRHKITKRGQNVTFRCDPISEHNRLYWYRQTLGQGPEFLTYFQNEAQLEKSRLLSDRFSAERPKGSFSTLEIQRTEQGDSAMYLCASSLGHLATNEKLFFGSGTQLSVL.

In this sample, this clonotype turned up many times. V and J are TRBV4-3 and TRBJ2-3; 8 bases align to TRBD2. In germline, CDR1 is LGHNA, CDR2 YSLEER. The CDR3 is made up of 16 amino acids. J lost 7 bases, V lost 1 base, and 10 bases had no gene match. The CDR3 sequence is CASSQVGRGGRYTQYF. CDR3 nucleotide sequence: TGCGCCAGCAGCCAAGTCGGACGGGGGGGCCGATATACGCAGTATTTT.

CDR3 loop: CAINSGQETQYF. CDR3 nucleotide sequence: TGTGCCATCAACTCAGGCCAAGAGACCCAGTACTTC. This chain uses TRBV10-3 with TRBJ2-5; no clear D. CDR3 length: 12 amino acids. In germline, CDR1 is ENHRY, CDR2 SYGVKD. With 7 bases removed from V and 1 base from J, the gap between germline ends came to 7 bases.

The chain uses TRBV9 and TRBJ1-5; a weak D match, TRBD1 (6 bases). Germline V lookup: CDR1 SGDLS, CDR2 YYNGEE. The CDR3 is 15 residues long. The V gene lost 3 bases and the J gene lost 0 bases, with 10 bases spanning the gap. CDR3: CASSGGQNSNQPQHF. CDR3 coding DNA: TGTGCCAGCAGCGGTGGACAGAATAGCAATCAGCCCCAGCATTTT.

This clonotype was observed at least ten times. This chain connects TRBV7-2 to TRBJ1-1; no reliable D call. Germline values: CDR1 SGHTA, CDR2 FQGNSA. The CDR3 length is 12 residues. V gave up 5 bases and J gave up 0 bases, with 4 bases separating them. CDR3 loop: CASSTMNTEAFF. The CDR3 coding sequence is TGTGCCAGCAGCACCATGAACACTGAAGCTTTCTTT.

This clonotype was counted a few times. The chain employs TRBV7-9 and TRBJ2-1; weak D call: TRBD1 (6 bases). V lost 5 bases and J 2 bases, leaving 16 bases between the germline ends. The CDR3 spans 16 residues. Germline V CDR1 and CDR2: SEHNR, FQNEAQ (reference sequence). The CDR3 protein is CASSEPTGRAYNEQFF. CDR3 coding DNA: TGTGCCAGCAGCGAGCCGACAGGACGGGCCTACAATGAGCAGTTCTTC. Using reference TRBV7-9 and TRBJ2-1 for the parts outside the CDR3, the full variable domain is DTGVSQNPRHKITKRGQNVTFRCDPISEHNRLYWYRQTLGQGPEFLTYFQNEAQLEKSRLLSDRFSAERPKGSFSTLEIQRTEQGDSAMYLCASSEPTGRAYNEQFFGPGTRLTVL.

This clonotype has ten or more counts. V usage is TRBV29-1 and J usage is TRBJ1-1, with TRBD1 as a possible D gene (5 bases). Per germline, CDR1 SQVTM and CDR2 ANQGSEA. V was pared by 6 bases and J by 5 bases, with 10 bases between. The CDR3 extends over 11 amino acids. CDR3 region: CSVATATEAFF. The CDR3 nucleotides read TGCAGCGTGGCGACAGCTACTGAAGCTTTCTTT.

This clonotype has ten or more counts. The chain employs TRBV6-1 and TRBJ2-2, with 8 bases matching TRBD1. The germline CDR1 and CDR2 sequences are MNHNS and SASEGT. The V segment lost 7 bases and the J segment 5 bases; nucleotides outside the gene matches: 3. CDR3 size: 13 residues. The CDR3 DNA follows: TGTGCCAGCACCAGGGGGCGGACCGGGGAGCTGTTTTTT. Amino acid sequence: CASTRGRTGELFF.

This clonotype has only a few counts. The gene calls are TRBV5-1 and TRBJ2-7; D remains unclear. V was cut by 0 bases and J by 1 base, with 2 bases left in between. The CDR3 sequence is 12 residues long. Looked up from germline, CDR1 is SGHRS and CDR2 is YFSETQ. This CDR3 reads CASSLVSYEQYF. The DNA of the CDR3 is TGCGCCAGCAGCTTGGTTTCCTACGAGCAGTACTTC. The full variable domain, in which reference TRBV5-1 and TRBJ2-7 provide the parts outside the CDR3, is KAGVTQTPRYLIKTRGQQVTLSCSPISGHRSVSWYQQTPGQGLQFLFEYFSETQRNKGNFPGRFSGRQFSNSRSEMNVSTLELGDSALYLCASSLVSYEQYFGPGTRLTVT.

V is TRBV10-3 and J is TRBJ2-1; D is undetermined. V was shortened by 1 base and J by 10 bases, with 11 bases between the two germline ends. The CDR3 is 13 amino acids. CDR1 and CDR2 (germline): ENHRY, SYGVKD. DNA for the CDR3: TGTGCCATCAGTGAGTGGGTAGAAAAGGAGCAGTTCTTC. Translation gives CAISEWVEKEQFF.

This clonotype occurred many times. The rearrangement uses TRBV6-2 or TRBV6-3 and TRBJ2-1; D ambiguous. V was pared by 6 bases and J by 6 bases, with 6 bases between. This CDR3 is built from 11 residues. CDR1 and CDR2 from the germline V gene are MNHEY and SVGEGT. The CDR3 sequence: CASSFINEQFF. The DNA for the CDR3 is TGTGCCAGCAGCTTCATCAATGAGCAGTTCTTC.

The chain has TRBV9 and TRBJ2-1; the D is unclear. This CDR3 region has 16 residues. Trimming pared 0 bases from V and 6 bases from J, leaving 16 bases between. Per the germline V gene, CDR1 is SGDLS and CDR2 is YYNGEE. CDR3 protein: CASSVDAWAFRNEQFF. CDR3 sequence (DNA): TGTGCCAGCAGCGTAGATGCGTGGGCATTTCGCAATGAGCAGTTCTTC.

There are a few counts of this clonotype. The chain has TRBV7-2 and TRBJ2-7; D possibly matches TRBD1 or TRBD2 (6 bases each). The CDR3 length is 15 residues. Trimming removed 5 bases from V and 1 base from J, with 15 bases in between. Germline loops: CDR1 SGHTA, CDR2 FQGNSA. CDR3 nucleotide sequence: TGTGCCAGCAGCGTAGGGGGGACAAGATCCTACGAGCAGTACTTC. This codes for CASSVGGTRSYEQYF.

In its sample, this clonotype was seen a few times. The CDR3 spells CSASGLLAGVYEQYF. The CDR3 coding sequence is TGCAGTGCTAGCGGCCTTCTAGCGGGAGTTTACGAGCAGTACTTC. The V call is TRBV20-1, the J call TRBJ2-7, with 10 bases identical to TRBD2. This CDR3 has 15 residues. After removal of 3 bases from V and 4 bases from J, the junction contained 9 bases not matched to a gene. Germline V gives CDR1 DFQATT, CDR2 SNEGSKA (reference sequence).

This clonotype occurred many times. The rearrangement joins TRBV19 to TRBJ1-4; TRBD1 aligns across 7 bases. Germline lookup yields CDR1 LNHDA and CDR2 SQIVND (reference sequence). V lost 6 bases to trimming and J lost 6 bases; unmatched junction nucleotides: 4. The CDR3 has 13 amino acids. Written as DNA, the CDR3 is TGTGCCAGTAGACGGGACAGCTATGAAAAACTGTTTTTT. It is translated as CASRRDSYEKLFF.

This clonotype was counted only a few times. The CDR3 reads CASSLTASTDTQYF. CDR3 coding DNA: TGTGCCAGCAGCTTAACGGCTAGCACAGATACGCAGTATTTT. J is TRBJ2-3 and V is TRBV7-9, with no clear D. Between the trimmed V and J ends, which lost 2 bases and 0 bases, there was a span of 6 bases. The germline gives CDR1 SEHNR, CDR2 FQNEAQ (reference sequence). The CDR3 extends over 14 amino acids.

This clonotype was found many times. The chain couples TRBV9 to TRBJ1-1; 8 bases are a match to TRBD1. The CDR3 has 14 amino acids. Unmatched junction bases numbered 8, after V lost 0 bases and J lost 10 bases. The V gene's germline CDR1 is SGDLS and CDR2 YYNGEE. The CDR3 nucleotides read TGTGCCAGCAGCGTAGGAAGATATACAGGGGGAGCTTTCTTT. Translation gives CASSVGRYTGGAFF.

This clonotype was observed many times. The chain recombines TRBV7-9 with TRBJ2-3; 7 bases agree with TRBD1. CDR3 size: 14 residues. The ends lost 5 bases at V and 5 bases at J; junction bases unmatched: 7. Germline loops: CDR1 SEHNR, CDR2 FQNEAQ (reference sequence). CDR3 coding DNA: TGTGCCAGCAGCCCCGGGACAGCCCTAGATACGCAGTATTTT. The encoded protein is CASSPGTALDTQYF.

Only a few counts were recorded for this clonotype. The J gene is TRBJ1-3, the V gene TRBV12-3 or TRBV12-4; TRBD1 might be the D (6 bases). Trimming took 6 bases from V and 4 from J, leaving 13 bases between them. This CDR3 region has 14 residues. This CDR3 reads CASSQGLLGNTIYF. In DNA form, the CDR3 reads TGTGCCAGCAGCCAGGGGTTATTGGGAAACACCATATATTTT.

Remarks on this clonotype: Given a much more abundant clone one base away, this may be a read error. DNA for the CDR3: TGTACCAGCAGTCCCCTCCGTGGGACTAGCACTAGCTCCTACAATGAGCAGTTCTTC. It translates to CTSSPLRGTSTSSYNEQFF. The V call is TRBV28, the J call TRBJ2-1; 9 nucleotides align to TRBD2. The CDR3 runs to 19 residues. The germline gives CDR1 MDHEN, CDR2 SYDVKM.

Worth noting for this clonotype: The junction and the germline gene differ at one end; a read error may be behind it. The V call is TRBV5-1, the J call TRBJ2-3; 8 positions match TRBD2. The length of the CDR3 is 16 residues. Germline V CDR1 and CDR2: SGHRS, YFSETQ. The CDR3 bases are TGCGCCGGCAGCTTGGAAGGACTAGCCCGGGGAGATACGCAGTATTTT. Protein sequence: CAGSLEGLARGDTQYF.

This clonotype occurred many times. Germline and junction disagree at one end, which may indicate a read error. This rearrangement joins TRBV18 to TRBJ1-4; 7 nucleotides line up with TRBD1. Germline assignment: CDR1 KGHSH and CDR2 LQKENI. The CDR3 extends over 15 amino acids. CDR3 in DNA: TGTGCCAGTTCACCCCTTTGGACAGGCAATGAAAAACTGTTTTTT. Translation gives CASSPLWTGNEKLFF.

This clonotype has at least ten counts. CDR3 DNA: TGTGCCATCAGGGGGGATACTGAAGCTTTCTTT. Translated, it gives CAIRGDTEAFF. The rearrangement links TRBV10-3 to TRBJ1-1; a weak D match, TRBD1 (5 bases). CDR3 length equals 11 residues. Germline V lookup: CDR1 ENHRY, CDR2 SYGVKD. The V gene lost 6 bases and the J gene lost 5 bases, with 7 bases spanning the gap.

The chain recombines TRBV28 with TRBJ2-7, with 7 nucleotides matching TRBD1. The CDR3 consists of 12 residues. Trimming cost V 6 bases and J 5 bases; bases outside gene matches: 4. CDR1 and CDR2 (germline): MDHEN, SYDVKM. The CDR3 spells CASRGQLDEQYF. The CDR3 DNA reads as TGTGCCAGCAGGGGACAGCTCGACGAGCAGTACTTC.

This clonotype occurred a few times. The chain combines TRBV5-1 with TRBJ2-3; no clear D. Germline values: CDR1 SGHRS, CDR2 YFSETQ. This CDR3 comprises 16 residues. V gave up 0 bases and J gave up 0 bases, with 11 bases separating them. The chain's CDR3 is CASSLDGRSSTDTQYF. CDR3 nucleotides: TGCGCCAGCAGCTTGGACGGCCGGAGTAGCACAGATACGCAGTATTTT.

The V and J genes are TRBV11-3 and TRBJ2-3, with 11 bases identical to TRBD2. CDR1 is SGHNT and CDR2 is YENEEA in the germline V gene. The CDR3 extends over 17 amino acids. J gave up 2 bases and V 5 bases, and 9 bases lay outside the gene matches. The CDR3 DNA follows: TGTGCCAGCAGCCAGCTGGGGACTAGCGGACACACAGATACGCAGTATTTT. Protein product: CASSQLGTSGHTDTQYF.

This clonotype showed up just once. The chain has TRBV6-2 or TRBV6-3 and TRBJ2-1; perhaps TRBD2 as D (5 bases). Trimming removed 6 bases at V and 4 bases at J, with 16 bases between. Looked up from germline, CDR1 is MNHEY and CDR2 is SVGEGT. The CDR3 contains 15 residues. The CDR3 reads CASSQTNPPYNEQFF. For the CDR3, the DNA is TGTGCCAGCAGCCAGACTAACCCTCCATACAATGAGCAGTTCTTC.